The next 11 T cell receptor beta chains were all read from a single sample in a study of blood T cells in healthy people across ages. Combining a sample-barcoded 5' primer with a J-beta primer mix, a second PCR ran for about 7 to 11 cycles. TCRdb used MiXCR to reprocess the 5' RACE reads, holding one entry per CDR3 protein. The table lists over a million distinct CDR3 sequences, around 39% of them singletons. Material: blood. Every receptor here comes from a woman between 18 and 29 years old in good health.

This chain connects TRBV12-3 or TRBV12-4 to TRBJ1-2; a weak D match, TRBD1 (6 bases). The ends were cut back, 6 bases at V and 3 bases at J, with 17 bases in the middle. The CDR3 length is 15 residues. This chain's CDR3 is CASRTSSTGYYGYTF. The CDR3 nucleotides read TGTGCCAGCAGAACCAGTTCAACAGGGTACTATGGCTACACCTTC.

This clonotype showed up just once. J is TRBJ2-4 and V is TRBV30, with D uncertain. CDR3 length equals 13 residues. V was clipped by 8 bases and J by 13 bases, with 24 bases between them. CDR1 is GTSNPN, CDR2 SVGIG, per germline (reference sequence). The CDR3 DNA follows: TGTGCCGGGAACCTCGCGGCCGACAATGAGCAGTACTTC. It is translated as CAGNLAADNEQYF.

This clonotype was recorded only once. V usage is TRBV6-4 and J usage is TRBJ2-1; D may be TRBD2 (5 bases). There are 13 residues in the CDR3. The V end lost 5 bases, the J end lost 6 bases, and 11 bases lay between the germline ends. CDR1 MRHNA and CDR2 SNTAGT come from the germline V gene. The CDR3 loop is CASSIGSPNEQFF. The CDR3, as DNA: TGTGCCAGCAGTATAGGGAGTCCCAATGAGCAGTTCTTC.

V is TRBV11-2 and J is TRBJ1-6; D may be TRBD1 (5 bases). This CDR3 is 18 amino acids long. The V end lost 1 base, the J end lost 2 bases, and 15 bases lay between the germline ends. The V gene's germline CDR1 is SGHAT and CDR2 FQNNGV. DNA of the CDR3: TGTGCCAGCAGCTTAGGGGGCGTATTGGGGGCCTATAATTCACCCCTCCACTTT. This gives the protein CASSLGGVLGAYNSPLHF.

This clonotype was seen ten or more times. The V and J genes are TRBV20-1 and TRBJ2-7, with D hard to call. V lost 4 bases to trimming and J lost 4 bases, with 17 bases between them. The CDR3 contains 14 residues. CDR1 DFQATT and CDR2 SNEGSKA come from the germline V gene (reference sequence). This CDR3 reads CSAKWPGPVYEQYF. The CDR3 nucleotides are TGCAGTGCTAAGTGGCCAGGCCCTGTTTACGAGCAGTACTTC.

This chain uses TRBV21-1 with TRBJ2-5; TRBD2 reflects the table's D call only, with no check against the DNA. TRBV21-1 represents a pseudogene. The length of the CDR3 is 18 residues. CDR3 nucleotides: TGTGCCAGCAAGGCGGGCGGGACTAGCGGGTTGTACCAAGAGACCCAGTACTTC. Translated, it gives CASKAGGTSGLYQETQYF.

In this sample, this clonotype turned up once. Without the conserved terminal phenylalanine or tryptophan, this CDR3 likely stems from a read error. This chain links TRBV10-3 with TRBJ2-3; 8 nucleotides align to TRBD2. The CDR3 consists of 15 residues. The germline V gene has CDR1 ENHRY and CDR2 SYGVKD. Trimming at V came to 5 bases and at J to 0 bases, leaving 4 bases not matched to a gene. CDR3 loop: CAISKSGGSTDTQYL. Here the CDR3 DNA reads TGTGCCATCAGTAAAAGCGGGGGTAGCACAGATACGCAGTATCTT.

The genes are TRBV11-2 and TRBJ2-7; maybe TRBD2 (6 bases). There are 17 residues in the CDR3. Germline CDR1 and CDR2: SGHAT and FQNNGV. The ends were cut back, 0 bases at V and 6 bases at J, with 21 bases in the middle. CDR3 sequence: CASSLEKGGPLASEQYF. Written as DNA, the CDR3 is TGTGCCAGCAGCTTAGAGAAGGGAGGCCCCCTGGCGAGCGAGCAGTACTTC. The whole variable domain, filled in from reference TRBV11-2 and TRBJ2-7, reads EAGVAQSPRYKIIEKRQSVAFWCNPISGHATLYWYQQILGQGPKLLIQFQNNGVVDDSQLPKDRFSAERLKGVDSTLKIQPAKLEDSAVYLCASSLEKGGPLASEQYFGPGTRLTVT.

The chain is built from TRBV6-1 and TRBJ2-1, with 9 bases matching TRBD2. The CDR3 extends over 16 amino acids. Germline V gene data show CDR1 as MNHNS and CDR2 as SASEGT. The junction had 17 bases not matched to a gene; V was cut back by 10 bases and J by 7 bases. The CDR3 nucleotides read TGTGCCACTTCTCCGGCTAGCGGGATATTAGGGAATGAGCAGTTCTTC. Protein product: CATSPASGILGNEQFF.

The gene calls are TRBV5-1 and TRBJ2-7, with 7 bases fitting TRBD1. The CDR3 is 15 residues long. Germline trimming cut 3 bases from V and 7 bases from J; bases unmatched to any gene: 13. From germline, CDR1 is SGHRS and CDR2 YFSETQ. The CDR3 region is CASSSPTGTAEEQYF. In DNA, the CDR3 is TGCGCCAGCAGCTCCCCTACCGGGACAGCGGAGGAGCAGTACTTC.

CDR3 DNA: TGCGCCAGCAGCCTAGGACAGGGAAGCTCTGGAAACACCATATATTTT. Translation gives CASSLGQGSSGNTIYF. The chain is built from TRBV4-1 and TRBJ1-3; TRBD1 matches at 8 bases. Germline lookup yields CDR1 MGHRA and CDR2 YSYEKL. This CDR3 comprises 16 residues. The V segment lost 4 bases and the J segment 0 bases; nucleotides outside the gene matches: 5.